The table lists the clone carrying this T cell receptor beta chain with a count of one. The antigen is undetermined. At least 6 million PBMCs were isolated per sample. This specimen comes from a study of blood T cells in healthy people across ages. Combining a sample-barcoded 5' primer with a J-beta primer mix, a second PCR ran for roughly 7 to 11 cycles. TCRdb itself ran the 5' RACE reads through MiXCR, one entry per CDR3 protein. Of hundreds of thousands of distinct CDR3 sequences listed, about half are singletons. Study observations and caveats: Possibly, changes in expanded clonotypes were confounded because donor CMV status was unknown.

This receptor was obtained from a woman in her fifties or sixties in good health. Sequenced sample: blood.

The CDR3 protein is CSARAYWGNEQFF. The CDR3 bases are TGCAGTGCTCGCGCTTACTGGGGGAATGAGCAGTTCTTC. This chain uses TRBV20-1 with TRBJ2-1; TRBD1 or TRBD2 may be the D gene (5 bases each). The CDR3 length is 13 residues. Germline CDR1 reads DFQATT; CDR2 reads SNEGSKA (reference sequence). Trimming pared 5 bases from V and 7 bases from J, leaving 15 bases between.